The clone carrying this T cell receptor beta chain came up a few times. This entry comes from a study of cytomegalovirus exposure and HLA in healthy donors. Primers: 60 Vbeta forward and 13 Jbeta reverse. The protocol was immunoSEQ multiplex PCR, while the TCRdb copy is restricted to in-frame clones and leaves out a portion. The table includes tens of thousands of clones, over 9% detected once. CDR3 size: 13 residues. The germline gives CDR1 MGHDK, CDR2 SYGVNS. V lost 5 bases, J lost 9 bases, and 9 bases stayed unmatched. The receptor's source is a man between 60 and 70 years old in good health and CMV-seropositive. The chain is built from TRBV25-1 and TRBJ2-7, with TRBD1 matching over 8 bases. The source material was PBMCs. The CDR3 spells CASSPQGERMQYV. The CDR3 DNA sequence: TGTGCCAGCAGTCCACAGGGGGAGAGGATGCAGTACGTC.